The 17 T cell receptor beta chains below were found in one sample sequenced in a study of HIV-infected patients and healthy controls. Around 530 ng RNA was reverse transcribed with alpha and beta constant-region primers. Separate chain-specific third strand synthesis with multiplexing indices produced the alpha and beta libraries. TCRdb reprocessed the 5' RACE reads with MiXCR, giving one entry per CDR3 protein. The sample gives some 20,000 distinct CDR3 sequences, roughly 8.7% of which show up once; approximately 21% is in the top ten. Follow-up blood was drawn about 14 weeks, roughly three months, after antiretroviral therapy began. Whole blood was used without fractionation, so all unsorted peripheral T cells were included. Material: blood, obtained during antiretroviral therapy. These receptors were obtained from an adult with HIV infection.

The sample holds a few counts of this clonotype. The rearrangement uses TRBV11-2 and TRBJ2-3; TRBD2 might be the D (5 bases). This CDR3 comprises 16 residues. Germline CDR1 SGHAT, CDR2 FQNNGV. V was pared by 7 bases and J by 3 bases, with 20 bases between. The CDR3: CASTSSEGSATDTQYF. CDR3 DNA sequence: TGTGCCAGCACTTCTTCTGAGGGCAGTGCGACAGATACGCAGTATTTT. The variable domain in full, completed from reference TRBV11-2 and TRBJ2-3, reads EAGVAQSPRYKIIEKRQSVAFWCNPISGHATLYWYQQILGQGPKLLIQFQNNGVVDDSQLPKDRFSAERLKGVDSTLKIQPAKLEDSAVYLCASTSSEGSATDTQYFGPGTRLTVL.

Many counts were recorded for this clonotype. The V call is TRBV7-3, the J call TRBJ2-3; D assignment may be TRBD1 or TRBD2 (5 bases each). This CDR3 region has 15 residues. V was clipped by 4 bases and J by 2 bases, with 13 bases between them. Germline V CDR1 and CDR2: SGHTA, FQGTGA. The CDR3 DNA is TGTGCCAGCAGCTCCCCTAACGGGGCCACAGATACGCAGTATTTT. Its translation is CASSSPNGATDTQYF.

This clonotype came up many times. The chain joins TRBV29-1 to TRBJ1-1, with TRBD1 matching over 10 bases. The CDR3 runs 13 residues. V was pared by 6 bases and J by 4 bases, with 5 bases of the junction left unmatched. Germline CDR1 reads SQVTM; CDR2 reads ANQGSEA. Written as DNA, the CDR3 is TGCAGCGTCGAGACAGGGGGCGGCACTGAAGCTTTCTTT. Its translation: CSVETGGGTEAFF.

This clonotype was detected ten times or more. The V and J genes are TRBV7-2 and TRBJ1-1, with TRBD1 as a possible D gene (6 bases). Germline loops: CDR1 SGHTA, CDR2 FQGNSA. This CDR3 is 12 amino acids long. V lost 4 bases to trimming and J lost 9 bases, with 12 bases between them. CDR3 sequence: CASSSQGVQAFF. The CDR3, as DNA: TGTGCCAGCAGCTCACAGGGAGTTCAAGCTTTCTTT.

This clonotype has ten or more counts. This chain links TRBV9 with TRBJ2-3; maybe TRBD2 (6 bases). In germline, CDR1 is SGDLS, CDR2 YYNGEE. V lost 0 bases and J lost 0, with 11 bases in between. This CDR3 region has 16 residues. In nucleotides, the CDR3 is TGTGCCAGCAGCGTAGAGGACTATTATAGCACAGATACGCAGTATTTT. It translates to CASSVEDYYSTDTQYF.

In its sample, this clonotype was seen many times. J is TRBJ1-2 and V is TRBV30; D is unresolved. With 3 bases removed from V and 2 bases from J, the gap between germline ends came to 4 bases. The CDR3 runs 11 residues. The germline gives CDR1 GTSNPN, CDR2 SVGIG (reference sequence). CDR3 sequence reads: CAWRQNYGYTF. The CDR3 nucleotides read TGTGCCTGGAGACAGAACTATGGCTACACCTTC.

This clonotype turned up a few times. A clone one base away is much larger, so this may be a read error. This chain links TRBV7-9 with TRBJ1-5; D remains ambiguous. This CDR3 region has 13 residues. Germline V gene sequence: CDR1 SEHNR, CDR2 FQNEAQ (reference sequence). V was trimmed by 3 bases and J by 0 bases, leaving 3 bases between them. The chain's CDR3 is CASSFDSNQPQHF. CDR3 DNA sequence: TGTGCCAGCAGCTTCGATAGCAATCAGCCCCAGCATTTT.

This clonotype has at least ten counts. The V and J genes are TRBV7-9 and TRBJ2-2, with no clear D. V was trimmed by 2 bases and J by 4 bases, leaving 8 bases between them. This CDR3 comprises 14 residues. CDR1 and CDR2 from the germline V gene are SEHNR and FQNEAQ (reference sequence). The CDR3 is CASSLRTSTGELFF. CDR3 in DNA: TGTGCCAGCAGCTTACGGACCTCCACCGGGGAGCTGTTTTTT.

This clonotype was observed many times. The chain carries TRBV20-1 and TRBJ1-4; TRBD1 aligns across 9 bases. This CDR3 contains 13 residues. Germline loops: CDR1 DFQATT, CDR2 SNEGSKA (reference sequence). V dropped 3 bases and J dropped 7; count of bases not matched to a gene: 3. The CDR3: CSARRDRAEKLFF. The CDR3 nucleotides read TGCAGTGCTAGGAGGGACAGGGCTGAAAAACTGTTTTTT.

This chain connects TRBV19 to TRBJ2-1; D not resolved. The germline V and J ends were trimmed by 4 bases and 4 bases, with 8 bases remaining between them. The CDR3 contains 13 residues. CDR1 LNHDA and CDR2 SQIVND come from the germline V gene (reference sequence). The CDR3 DNA reads as TGTGCCAGTAGTAGGTGGAGTTACAATGAGCAGTTCTTC. Translating gives CASSRWSYNEQFF. Full variable domain (outside the CDR3, taken from reference TRBV19 and TRBJ2-1): DGGITQSPKYLFRKEGQNVTLSCEQNLNHDAMYWYRQDPGQGLRLIYYSQIVNDFQKGDIAEGYSVSREKKESFPLTVTSAQKNPTAFYLCASSRWSYNEQFFGPGTRLTVL.

This clonotype was counted at least ten times. The chain couples TRBV29-1 to TRBJ2-6; D is unresolved. Per germline, CDR1 SQVTM and CDR2 ANQGSEA. The V end lost 2 bases, the J end lost 0 bases, and 5 bases lay between the germline ends. The CDR3 is made up of 14 amino acids. The CDR3 DNA sequence: TGCAGCGTTGAACTTGGCTCTGGGGCCAACGTCCTGACTTTC. Amino acids: CSVELGSGANVLTF.

There are many counts of this clonotype. The chain uses TRBV11-1 and TRBJ2-2, with 11 bases matching TRBD1. Trimming at V came to 6 bases and at J to 6 bases, leaving 12 bases not matched to a gene. This CDR3 is built from 17 residues. Looked up from germline, CDR1 is SGHAT and CDR2 is FQDESV (reference sequence). The CDR3 spells CASSLETDRGLSGELFF. CDR3 bases: TGTGCCAGCAGTCTAGAGACGGACAGGGGGCTGTCCGGGGAGCTGTTTTTT.

The V gene is TRBV9, the J gene TRBJ1-3; D is unclear. CDR1 is SGDLS, CDR2 YYNGEE, per germline. The CDR3 totals 15 residues. Trimming left V 3 bases short and J 0 bases short, with 10 bases between. CDR3 in amino acids: CASSEKGTSGNTIYF. The CDR3 nucleotides are TGTGCCAGCAGCGAAAAGGGAACCTCTGGAAACACCATATATTTT.

The chain uses TRBV11-2 and TRBJ2-1; a possible D gene is TRBD2 (6 bases). The V and J ends lost 4 bases and 0 bases respectively, with 19 bases between them. Looked up from germline, CDR1 is SGHAT and CDR2 is FQNNGV. The CDR3 covers 18 residues. The CDR3 nucleotides read TGTGCCAGCAGCTCCCTGCGAGGAGGGGCGAGCTCCTACAATGAGCAGTTCTTC. Amino acid sequence: CASSSLRGGASSYNEQFF.

This clonotype was recorded many times. The chain employs TRBV10-3 and TRBJ2-1; D may be TRBD2 (5 bases). Per germline, CDR1 ENHRY and CDR2 SYGVKD. The CDR3 runs to 15 residues. V lost 8 bases and J 0 bases, leaving 14 bases between the germline ends. The CDR3 loop reads CAIRPGGFSYNEQFF. CDR3 DNA sequence: TGTGCCATCCGCCCAGGAGGTTTCTCCTACAATGAGCAGTTCTTC.

This clonotype was counted at least ten times. The chain couples TRBV28 to TRBJ2-5; D is ambiguous. The CDR3 is 14 amino acids. Germline V gene data show CDR1 as MDHEN and CDR2 as SYDVKM. Trimming pared 9 bases from V and 4 bases from J, leaving 18 bases between. The CDR3 nucleotides read TGTGCCAGTAGGGCCGGGCGAAAGAGAGAGACCCAGTACTTC. It translates to CASRAGRKRETQYF.

This clonotype has a count of ten or more. The chain links TRBV7-2 to TRBJ1-5; D is undetermined. The V end lost 5 bases, the J end lost 9 bases, and 17 bases lay between the germline ends. Per germline, CDR1 SGHTA and CDR2 FQGNSA. The CDR3 covers 14 residues. In DNA form, the CDR3 reads TGTGCCAGCAGCCCTGGAGAAGGAGTGTTGCCCCAGCATTTT. Amino acid sequence: CASSPGEGVLPQHF.